This record concerns one T cell receptor (beta chain) sequence. Its specificity is unknown. The germline V and J ends were trimmed by 5 bases and 6 bases, with 11 bases remaining between them. Germline V gene data show CDR1 as SGHTA and CDR2 as FQGNSA. The CDR3 totals 13 residues. Method: immunoSEQ multiplex PCR; TCRdb's copy keeps in-frame clones and lacks some. The sample consists of roughly 150,000 clones, about 90% of them appearing once. This record belongs to a study of T cell responses to AZD1222 COVID-19 vaccine. Study-wide points: Recipients of AZD1222 seropositive at baseline numbered only five or six. Clonal diversity was possibly underestimated, and the donors were mostly white British, with more females.

The sequence was collected from an adult who received the AZD1222 COVID-19 vaccine. The sample consisted of peripheral blood, taken 28 days after the second AZD1222 dose. The chain couples TRBV7-2 to TRBJ2-1; either TRBD1 or TRBD2 may fit D (5 bases each). The CDR3 region has the DNA TGTGCCAGCAGCCTAGGGGACCGCAATGAGCAGTTCTTC. Its protein product is CASSLGDRNEQFF.